This T cell receptor beta chain emerged from a study of blood T cell repertoires in COVID-19. Using immunoSEQ multiplex PCR, the repertoire was profiled, and TCRdb retains in-frame clones only, with some absent. The profile covers 76,000 or so clones, with more than 65% appearing a single time and 11% taken by the ten largest. This TCR derives from a man over 45 with acute or convalescent COVID-19. Sequenced material: peripheral blood.

The DNA of the CDR3 is TGTGCCAGCAGCCCACTCGGACAGGGCGCAGTTAATTCACCCCTCCACTTT. Translating it yields CASSPLGQGAVNSPLHF. This rearrangement joins TRBV7-9 to TRBJ1-6; 8 bases fit TRBD1. The CDR3 sequence is 17 residues long. Germline values: CDR1 SEHNR, CDR2 FQNEAQ (reference sequence). Germline trimming cut 5 bases from V and 6 bases from J; bases unmatched to any gene: 12.